The 8 T cell receptor beta chains below all came from one sample that was sequenced in a study of OX40 agonist ivuxolimab in advanced cancers. This table comes from immunoSEQ multiplex PCR, and its TCRdb copy is limited to in-frame clones, with some not included. The repertoire includes 65,000 to 75,000 clones, about 89% of them detected once, and about 4% sits in the top ten. Sequencing was performed on CD4+ or CD8+ T cells sorted from blood, taken in a trial of the OX40 agonist ivuxolimab. The receptor set was obtained from an adult with an advanced solid tumor such as melanoma, head and neck, liver or kidney cancer.

The CDR3 DNA is TGTGCCAGCAGTGAAGGCTTCGGCAATGAGCAGTTCTTC. Amino acid sequence: CASSEGFGNEQFF. V usage is TRBV2 and J usage is TRBJ2-1; D remains ambiguous. Germline CDR1 reads SNHLY; CDR2 reads FYNNEI. V shed 1 base and J shed 6 bases, with 7 bases lying between them. The CDR3 has 13 amino acids.

The chain has TRBV19 and TRBJ2-3, with 7 bases identical to TRBD2. CDR1 and CDR2 (germline): LNHDA, SQIVND (reference sequence). CDR3 size: 16 residues. V trimming: 4 bases; J trimming: 4 bases; junction bases outside the gene matches: 11. The CDR3 here is CASSKWDVAGPDTQYF. CDR3 nucleotide sequence: TGTGCCAGTAGTAAATGGGACGTAGCGGGTCCAGATACGCAGTATTTT.

The CDR3 loop is CASSPIQGTWDIQYF. The CDR3 bases are TGTGCCAGCTCACCAATACAGGGGACGTGGGACATTCAGTACTTC. This chain joins TRBV18 and TRBJ2-4; 7 bases agree with TRBD1. CDR3 length: 15 amino acids. The ends lost 2 bases at V and 8 bases at J; junction bases unmatched: 9. CDR1 is KGHSH and CDR2 is LQKENI in the germline V gene.

The chain couples TRBV5-1 to TRBJ2-1; D is unclear. Germline values: CDR1 SGHRS, CDR2 YFSETQ. The V and J ends lost 4 bases and 6 bases respectively, with 11 bases between them. The CDR3 length is 13 residues. CDR3 amino acids: CASSPTLSNEQFF. The CDR3 nucleotides read TGCGCCAGCAGCCCAACCCTGTCCAATGAGCAGTTCTTC.

The genes are TRBV18 and TRBJ1-1; D remains unclear. The CDR3 has 15 amino acids. In germline, CDR1 is KGHSH, CDR2 LQKENI. V was cut by 5 bases and J by 0 bases, with 13 bases left in between. CDR3 protein: CASSTVGAMNTEAFF. Written as DNA, the CDR3 is TGTGCCAGCTCAACGGTTGGCGCTATGAACACTGAAGCTTTCTTT.

The chain carries TRBV28 and TRBJ2-7; unclear D gene. The CDR3 covers 11 residues. Germline V lookup: CDR1 MDHEN, CDR2 SYDVKM. Trimming removed 10 bases from V and 3 bases from J, with 10 bases in between. CDR3 loop: CATLTHYEQYF. CDR3 in DNA: TGTGCCACCCTCACACACTACGAGCAGTACTTC.

V usage is TRBV30 and J usage is TRBJ1-2, with D tentatively TRBD1 (5 bases). The length of the CDR3 is 15 residues. V dropped 2 bases and J dropped 3 bases, with 16 bases sitting between them. CDR1 and CDR2 from the germline V gene are GTSNPN and SVGIG (reference sequence). The CDR3 nucleotides read TGTGCCTGGAGTAAATTGGGGGTTTGGGACTATGGCTACACCTTC. Translation gives CAWSKLGVWDYGYTF.

The chain uses TRBV9 and TRBJ2-7, with no clear D. Trimming shortened V by 0 bases and J by 0 bases, and 16 bases separated the two germline ends. The CDR3 is 17 amino acids. Germline CDR1 SGDLS, CDR2 YYNGEE. For the CDR3, the DNA is TGTGCCAGCAGCGTAGCTTCCTGGGCTATTCCCTCCTACGAGCAGTACTTC. Amino acids: CASSVASWAIPSYEQYF. Together with reference TRBV9 and TRBJ2-7, the CDR3 gives the full variable domain: DSGVTQTPKHLITATGQRVTLRCSPRSGDLSVYWYQQSLDQGLQFLIQYYNGEERAKGNILERFSAQQFPDLHSELNLSSLELGDSALYFCASSVASWAIPSYEQYFGPGTRLTVT.